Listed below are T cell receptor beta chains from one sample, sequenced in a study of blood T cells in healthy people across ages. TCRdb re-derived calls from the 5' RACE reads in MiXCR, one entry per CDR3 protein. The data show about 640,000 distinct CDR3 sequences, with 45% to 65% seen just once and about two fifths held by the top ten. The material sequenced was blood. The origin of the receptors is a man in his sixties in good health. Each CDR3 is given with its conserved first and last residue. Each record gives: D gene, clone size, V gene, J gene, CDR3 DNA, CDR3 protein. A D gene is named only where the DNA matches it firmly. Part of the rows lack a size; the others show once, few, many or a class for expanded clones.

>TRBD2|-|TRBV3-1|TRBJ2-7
TGTGCCAGCAGCCCAGGAGCGGGGGTCCCCTACGAGCAGTACTTC
CASSPGAGVPYEQYF
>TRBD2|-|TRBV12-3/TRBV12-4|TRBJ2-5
TGTGCCAGCAGTTCGTCGTCCGGGACTAGCGGGGACGCAGAGACCCAGTACTTC
CASSSSSGTSGDAETQYF
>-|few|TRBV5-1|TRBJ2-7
TGCGCCAGCAGCTCGGGGTGGGGGGCCCTCTCCTCCTACGAGCAGTACTTC
CASSSGWGALSSYEQYF
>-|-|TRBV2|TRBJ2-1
TGTGCCAGCCTCCGGGACCGAAGCAATGAGCAGTTCTTC
CASLRDRSNEQFF
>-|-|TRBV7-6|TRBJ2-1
TGTGCCAGCAGCTTAGCGCAGGGACAAACGGTGAATGAGCAGTTCTTC
CASSLAQGQTVNEQFF
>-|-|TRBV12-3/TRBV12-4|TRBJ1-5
TGTGCCAGCAGTTTAGCACAGGGACATCAGCCCCAGCATTTT
CASSLAQGHQPQHF
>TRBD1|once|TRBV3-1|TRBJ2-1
TGTGCCAGCAGCCAGCCGGGACAGGGGTCTGGTGAGCAGTTCTTC
CASSQPGQGSGEQFF
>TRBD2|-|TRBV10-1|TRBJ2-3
TGCGCCAGCAGTGAGGGAGGACTAGCGACAGATACGCAGTATTTT
CASSEGGLATDTQYF
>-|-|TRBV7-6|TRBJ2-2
TGTGCCAGCAGCAGCAGGTTATCCGGGGAGCTGTTTTTT
CASSSRLSGELFF
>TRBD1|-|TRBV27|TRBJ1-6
TGTGCCAGCAGCTTAGGGGGCGAGTGGTCACCCCCCCACTTT
CASSLGGEWSPPHF
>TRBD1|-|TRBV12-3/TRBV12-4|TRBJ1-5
TGTGCCAGCAGGCCGACAGGGGGGACGGAAGGCCAGCCCCAGCATTTT
CASRPTGGTEGQPQHF
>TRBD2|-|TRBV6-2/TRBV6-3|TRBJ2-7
TGTGCCAGCAGTTACTTAAGACTAGCGGGGGGCCAGCCCTACGAGCAGTACTTC
CASSYLRLAGGQPYEQYF
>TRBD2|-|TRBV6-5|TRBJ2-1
TGTGCCAACCCGGGAGGGGACGGGGAGACCCAGTTCTTC
CANPGGDGETQFF
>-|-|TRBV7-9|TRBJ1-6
TGTGCCAGCACCGCCACCCGGGTCGGAGATTCACCCCTCCACTTT
CASTATRVGDSPLHF
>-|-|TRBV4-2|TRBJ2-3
TGTGCCAGCAGCCAAGATGGGGCAGAAGACACAGATACGCAGTATTTT
CASSQDGAEDTDTQYF
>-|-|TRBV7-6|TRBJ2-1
TGTGCCAGCAGCTTAATGGGGGGCAGGAACAATGAGCAGTTCTTC
CASSLMGGRNNEQFF
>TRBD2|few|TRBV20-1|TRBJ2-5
TGCAGTGCTAATAGCGGGGGGGCTGAAGAGACCCAGTACTTC
CSANSGGAEETQYF
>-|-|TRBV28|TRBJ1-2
TGTGCCAGCAGGACGCCAGGAAACTATGGCTACACCTTC
CASRTPGNYGYTF
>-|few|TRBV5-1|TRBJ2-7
TGCGCCAGCAGCTTCAATTCCTACGAGCAGTACTTC
CASSFNSYEQYF
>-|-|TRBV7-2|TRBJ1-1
TGTGCCAGCAGCTTAGATTGGGGGATGACTTTCTTT
CASSLDWGMTFF
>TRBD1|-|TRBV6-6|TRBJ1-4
TGTGCCAGCATCTTGCAGGGACAGCCTAATGAAAAACTGTTTTTT
CASILQGQPNEKLFF
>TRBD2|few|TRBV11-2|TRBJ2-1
TGTGCCAGCAGCCTGACTAGCGGGGCGGCTCTCAATGAGCAGTTCTTC
CASSLTSGAALNEQFF
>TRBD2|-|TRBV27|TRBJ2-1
TGTGTCAGCAGTACCGGACTAGCGGGGGTCAATGAGCAGTTCTTC
CVSSTGLAGVNEQFF
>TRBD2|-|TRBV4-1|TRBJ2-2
TGCGCCAGCAGCCAAGAAACTAGCGGGTCGTCGAACACCGGGGAGCTGTTTTTT
CASSQETSGSSNTGELFF
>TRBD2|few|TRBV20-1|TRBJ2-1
TGCAGTGCCGACCCCGGGACTAGCGGGACCAATGAGCAGTTCTTC
CSADPGTSGTNEQFF
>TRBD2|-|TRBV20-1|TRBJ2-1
TGCAGTGCTCCCATGACTAGCACCCCGAACAATGAGCAGTTCTTC
CSAPMTSTPNNEQFF
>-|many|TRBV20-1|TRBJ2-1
TGCAGTGCACGGAGGGGGAACTACAATGAGCAGTTCTTC
CSARRGNYNEQFF
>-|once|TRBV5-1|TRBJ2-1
TGCGCCAGCAGCGACGGGACATCGCGTGAGCAGTTCTTC
CASSDGTSREQFF
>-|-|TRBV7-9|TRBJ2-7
TGTACCAGCGGTCAAAACGAGCAGTACTTC
CTSGQNEQYF
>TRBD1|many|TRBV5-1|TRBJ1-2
TGCGCCAGCAGCACCGGACAGGACTATGGCTACACCTTC
CASSTGQDYGYTF
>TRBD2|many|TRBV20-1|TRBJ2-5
TGCAGTGCTACTCCGGGACTAGCGGAAGAGACCCAGTACTTC
CSATPGLAEETQYF
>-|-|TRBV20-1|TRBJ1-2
TGCAGTGCCGGAGGGGGACACCAAGCCTCTAACTATGGCTACACCTTC
CSAGGGHQASNYGYTF
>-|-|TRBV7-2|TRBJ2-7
TGTGCCAGCAGCTTAAGGGGCTGGGGCGAGCAGTACTTC
CASSLRGWGEQYF